The T cell receptor (beta chain) under discussion was sequenced for a study of neurological immune-mediated disorders. Time point defined: longitudinal time-point 3. PBMCs numbering 2 million and stored at -80 C yielded the unsorted libraries. CDR1 is DFQATT, CDR2 SNEGSKA, per germline (reference sequence). Trimming removed 6 bases at V and 0 bases at J, with 11 bases between. This CDR3 region has 14 residues. This clonotype was observed many times. The making of cDNA relied on 5'RACE with 10-nucleotide random UMIs. A single record per CDR3 protein comes from TCRdb applying MiXCR to the 5' RACE reads. The data hold tens of thousands of distinct CDR3 sequences, with 7.5% to 9.5% observed a single time.

The sample was PBMCs. The clonotype was recovered from a woman in her thirties or forties in good health. The J gene is TRBJ1-4, the V gene TRBV20-1, with a possible D match to TRBD1 (5 bases). CDR3 sequence: CSAPLGATNEKLFF. CDR3 sequence (DNA): TGCAGTGCCCCCTTAGGGGCAACTAATGAAAAACTGTTTTTT.